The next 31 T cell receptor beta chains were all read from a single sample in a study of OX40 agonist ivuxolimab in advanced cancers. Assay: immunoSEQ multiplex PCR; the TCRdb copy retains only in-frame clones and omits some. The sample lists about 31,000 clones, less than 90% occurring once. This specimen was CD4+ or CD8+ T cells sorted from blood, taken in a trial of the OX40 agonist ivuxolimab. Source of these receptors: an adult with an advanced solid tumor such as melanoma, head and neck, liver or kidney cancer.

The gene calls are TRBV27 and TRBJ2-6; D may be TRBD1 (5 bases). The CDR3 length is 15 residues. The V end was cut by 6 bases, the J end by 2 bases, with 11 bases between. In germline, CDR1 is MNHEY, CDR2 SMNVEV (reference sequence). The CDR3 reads CASRNRSPGANVLTF. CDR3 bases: TGTGCCAGCAGAAACAGGTCCCCTGGGGCCAACGTCCTGACTTTC.

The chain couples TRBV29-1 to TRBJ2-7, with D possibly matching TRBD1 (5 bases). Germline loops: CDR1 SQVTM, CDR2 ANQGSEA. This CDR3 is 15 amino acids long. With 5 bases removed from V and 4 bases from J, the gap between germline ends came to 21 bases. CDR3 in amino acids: CSVKGVEFRGYEQYF. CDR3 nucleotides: TGCAGCGTTAAAGGGGTGGAATTTAGGGGTTACGAGCAGTACTTC.

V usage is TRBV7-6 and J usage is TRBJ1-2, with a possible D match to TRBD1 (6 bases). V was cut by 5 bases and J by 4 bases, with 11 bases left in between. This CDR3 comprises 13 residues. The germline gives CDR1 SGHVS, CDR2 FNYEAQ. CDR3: CASSPRDIYGYTF. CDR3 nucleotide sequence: TGTGCCAGCAGCCCAAGGGACATCTATGGCTACACCTTC.

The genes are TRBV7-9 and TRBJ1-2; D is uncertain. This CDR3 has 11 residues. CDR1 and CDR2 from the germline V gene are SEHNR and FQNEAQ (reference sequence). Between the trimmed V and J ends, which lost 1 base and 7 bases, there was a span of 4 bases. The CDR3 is CASSLVVGYTF. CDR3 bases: TGTGCCAGCAGCTTAGTAGTTGGCTACACCTTC.

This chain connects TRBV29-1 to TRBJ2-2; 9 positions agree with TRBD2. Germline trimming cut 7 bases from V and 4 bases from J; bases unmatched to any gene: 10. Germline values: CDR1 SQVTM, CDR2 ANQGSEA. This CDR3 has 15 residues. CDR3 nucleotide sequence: TGCAGCGCGACTTCCGGGACTAGCAGCACCGGGGAGCTGTTTTTT. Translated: CSATSGTSSTGELFF.

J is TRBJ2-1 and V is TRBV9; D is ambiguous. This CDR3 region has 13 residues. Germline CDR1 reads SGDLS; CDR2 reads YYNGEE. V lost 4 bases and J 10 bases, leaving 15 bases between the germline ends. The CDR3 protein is CASSPGYGGEQFF. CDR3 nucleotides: TGTGCCAGCAGCCCTGGGTACGGCGGCGAGCAGTTCTTC.

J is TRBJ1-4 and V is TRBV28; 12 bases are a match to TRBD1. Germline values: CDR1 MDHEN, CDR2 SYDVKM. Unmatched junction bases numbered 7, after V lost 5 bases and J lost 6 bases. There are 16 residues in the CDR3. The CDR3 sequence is CASSPGTGGRDEKLFF. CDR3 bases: TGTGCCAGCAGTCCCGGGACAGGGGGCCGGGATGAAAAACTGTTTTTT.

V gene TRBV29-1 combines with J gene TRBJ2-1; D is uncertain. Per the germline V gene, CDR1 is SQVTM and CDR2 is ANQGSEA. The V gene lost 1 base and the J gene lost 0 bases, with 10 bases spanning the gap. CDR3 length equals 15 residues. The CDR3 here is CSVEGVKSSYNEQFF. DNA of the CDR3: TGCAGCGTTGAAGGGGTCAAGAGCTCCTACAATGAGCAGTTCTTC.

CDR3 amino acids: CASSWGGGLAETQYF. In nucleotides, the CDR3 is TGCGCCAGCAGCTGGGGGGGCGGGCTGGCGGAGACCCAGTACTTC. This chain joins TRBV5-1 and TRBJ2-5, with a weak D call TRBD2 (7 bases). Deletions cut 3 bases from V and 5 bases from J, with 17 bases between. This CDR3 is built from 15 residues. CDR1 is SGHRS, CDR2 YFSETQ, per germline.

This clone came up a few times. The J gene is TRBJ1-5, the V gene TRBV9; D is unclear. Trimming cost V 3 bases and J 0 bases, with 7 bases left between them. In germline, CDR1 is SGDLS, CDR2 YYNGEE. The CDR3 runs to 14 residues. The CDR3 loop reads CASSEQHSNQPQHF. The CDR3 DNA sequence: TGTGCCAGCAGCGAACAGCATAGCAATCAGCCCCAGCATTTT.

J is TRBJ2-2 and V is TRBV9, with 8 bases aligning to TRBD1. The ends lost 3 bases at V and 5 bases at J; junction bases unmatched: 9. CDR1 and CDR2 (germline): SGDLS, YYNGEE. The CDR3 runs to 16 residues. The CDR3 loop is CASSEGGRGPTGELFF. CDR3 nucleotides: TGTGCCAGCAGCGAGGGGGGCAGGGGGCCAACCGGGGAGCTGTTTTTT.

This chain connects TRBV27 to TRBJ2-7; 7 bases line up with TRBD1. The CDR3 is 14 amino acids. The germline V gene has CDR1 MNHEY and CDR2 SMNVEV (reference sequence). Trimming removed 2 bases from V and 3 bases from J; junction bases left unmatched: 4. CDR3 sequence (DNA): TGTGCCAGCAGTTTAATTGGGACAGACTACGAGCAGTACTTC. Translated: CASSLIGTDYEQYF.

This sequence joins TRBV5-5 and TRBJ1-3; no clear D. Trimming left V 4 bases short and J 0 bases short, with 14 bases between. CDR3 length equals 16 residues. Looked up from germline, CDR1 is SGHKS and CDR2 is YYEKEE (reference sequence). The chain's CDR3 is CASSPEGRHSGNTIYF. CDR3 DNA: TGTGCCAGCAGCCCGGAAGGGCGCCACTCTGGAAACACCATATATTTT. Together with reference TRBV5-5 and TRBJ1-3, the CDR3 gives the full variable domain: DAGVTQSPTHLIKTRGQQVTLRCSPISGHKSVSWYQQVLGQGPQFIFQYYEKEERGRGNFPDRFSARQFPNYSSELNVNALLLGDSALYLCASSPEGRHSGNTIYFGEGSWLTVV.

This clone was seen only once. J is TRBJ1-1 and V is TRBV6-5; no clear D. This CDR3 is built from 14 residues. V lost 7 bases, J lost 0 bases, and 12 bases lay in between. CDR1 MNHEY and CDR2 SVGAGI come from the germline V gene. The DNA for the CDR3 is TGTGCCAGCACCATGGCAGGCATGAACACTGAAGCTTTCTTT. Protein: CASTMAGMNTEAFF.

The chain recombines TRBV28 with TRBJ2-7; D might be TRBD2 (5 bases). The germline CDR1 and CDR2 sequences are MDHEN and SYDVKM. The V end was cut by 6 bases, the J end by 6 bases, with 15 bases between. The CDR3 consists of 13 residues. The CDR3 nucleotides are TGTGCCAGCAGCCCCCACGGGGATCGCGAGCAGTACTTC. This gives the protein CASSPHGDREQYF.

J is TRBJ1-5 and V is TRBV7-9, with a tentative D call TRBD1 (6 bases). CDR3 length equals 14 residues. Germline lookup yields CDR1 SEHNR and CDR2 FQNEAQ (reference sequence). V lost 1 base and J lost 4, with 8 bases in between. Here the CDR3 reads CASSLVGANQPQHF. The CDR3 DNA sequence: TGTGCCAGCAGCTTAGTGGGGGCAAATCAGCCCCAGCATTTT.

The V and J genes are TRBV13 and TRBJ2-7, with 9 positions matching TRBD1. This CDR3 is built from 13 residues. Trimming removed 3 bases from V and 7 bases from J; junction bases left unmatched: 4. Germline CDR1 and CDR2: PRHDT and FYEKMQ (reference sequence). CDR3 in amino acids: CASSFGTGREQYF. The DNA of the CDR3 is TGTGCCAGCAGCTTTGGGACAGGGAGGGAGCAGTACTTC.

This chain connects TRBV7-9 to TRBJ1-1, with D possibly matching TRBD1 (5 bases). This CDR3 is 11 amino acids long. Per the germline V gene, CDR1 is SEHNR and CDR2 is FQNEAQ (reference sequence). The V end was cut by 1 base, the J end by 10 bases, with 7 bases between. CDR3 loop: CASSLEGPAFF. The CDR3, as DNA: TGTGCCAGCAGCTTAGAGGGGCCAGCTTTCTTT.

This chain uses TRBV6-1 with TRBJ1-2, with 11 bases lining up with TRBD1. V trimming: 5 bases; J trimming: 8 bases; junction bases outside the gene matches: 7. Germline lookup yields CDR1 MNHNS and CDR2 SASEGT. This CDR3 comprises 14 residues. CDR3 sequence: CASSPDRGHRGYTF. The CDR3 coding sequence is TGTGCCAGCAGTCCGGACAGGGGGCATAGGGGCTACACCTTC.

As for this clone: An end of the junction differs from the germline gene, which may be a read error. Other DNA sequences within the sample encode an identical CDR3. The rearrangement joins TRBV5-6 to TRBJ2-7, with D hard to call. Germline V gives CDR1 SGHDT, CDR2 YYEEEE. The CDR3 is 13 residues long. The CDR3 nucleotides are TGCGCCAGCAGCTCACACCGACTTAGCGAGCAGTACTTC. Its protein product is CASSSHRLSEQYF.

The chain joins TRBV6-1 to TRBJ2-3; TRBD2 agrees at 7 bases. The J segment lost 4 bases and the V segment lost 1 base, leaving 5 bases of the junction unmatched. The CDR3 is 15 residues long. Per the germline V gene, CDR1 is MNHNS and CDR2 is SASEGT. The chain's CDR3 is CASSEEEGGPDTQYF. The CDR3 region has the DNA TGTGCCAGCAGTGAAGAGGAGGGAGGGCCAGATACGCAGTATTTT.

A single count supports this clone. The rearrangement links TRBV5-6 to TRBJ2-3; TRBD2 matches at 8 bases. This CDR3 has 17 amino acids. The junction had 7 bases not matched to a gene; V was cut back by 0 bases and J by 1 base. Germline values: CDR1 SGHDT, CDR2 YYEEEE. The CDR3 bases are TGTGCCAGCAGCTTGGTCCTCCGGGAGGGTGGCACAGATACGCAGTATTTT. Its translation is CASSLVLREGGTDTQYF.

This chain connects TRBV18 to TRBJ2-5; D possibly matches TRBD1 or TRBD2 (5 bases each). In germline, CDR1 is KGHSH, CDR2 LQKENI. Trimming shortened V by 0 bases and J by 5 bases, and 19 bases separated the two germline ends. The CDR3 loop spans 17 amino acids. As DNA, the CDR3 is TGTGCCAGCTCACCACCGGGGGACCGGGTACCTGGGGAGACCCAGTACTTC. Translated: CASSPPGDRVPGETQYF. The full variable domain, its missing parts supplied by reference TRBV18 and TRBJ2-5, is NAGVMQNPRHLVRRRGQEARLRCSPMKGHSHVYWYRQLPEEGLKFMVYLQKENIIDESGMPKERFSAEFPKEGPSILRIQQVVRGDSAAYFCASSPPGDRVPGETQYFGPGTRLLVL.

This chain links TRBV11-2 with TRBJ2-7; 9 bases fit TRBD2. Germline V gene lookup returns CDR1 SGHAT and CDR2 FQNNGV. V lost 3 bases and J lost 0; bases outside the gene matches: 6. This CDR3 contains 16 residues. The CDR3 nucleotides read TGTGCCAGCAGCTTGCCGACTAGCGGCTTCTCCTACGAGCAGTACTTC. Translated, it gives CASSLPTSGFSYEQYF.

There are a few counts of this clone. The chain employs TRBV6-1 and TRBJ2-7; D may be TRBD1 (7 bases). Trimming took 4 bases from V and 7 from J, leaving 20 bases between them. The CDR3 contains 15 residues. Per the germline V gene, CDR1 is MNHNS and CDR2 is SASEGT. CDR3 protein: CASSARGAWAGEQYF. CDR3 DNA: TGTGCCAGCAGTGCCAGGGGGGCTTGGGCGGGGGAGCAGTACTTC.

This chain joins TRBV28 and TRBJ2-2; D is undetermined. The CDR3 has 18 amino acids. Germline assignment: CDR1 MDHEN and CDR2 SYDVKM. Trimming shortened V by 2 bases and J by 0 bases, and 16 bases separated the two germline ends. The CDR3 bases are TGTGCCAGCAGTTTAGATAGGCAGGCCCTCGCGAACACCGGGGAGCTGTTTTTT. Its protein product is CASSLDRQALANTGELFF.

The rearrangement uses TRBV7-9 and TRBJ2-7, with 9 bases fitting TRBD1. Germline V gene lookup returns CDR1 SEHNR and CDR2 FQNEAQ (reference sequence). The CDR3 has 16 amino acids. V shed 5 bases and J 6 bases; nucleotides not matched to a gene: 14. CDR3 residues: CASSDRDRAIGLEQYF. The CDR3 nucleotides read TGTGCCAGCAGCGACCGGGACAGGGCCATTGGGCTCGAGCAGTACTTC.

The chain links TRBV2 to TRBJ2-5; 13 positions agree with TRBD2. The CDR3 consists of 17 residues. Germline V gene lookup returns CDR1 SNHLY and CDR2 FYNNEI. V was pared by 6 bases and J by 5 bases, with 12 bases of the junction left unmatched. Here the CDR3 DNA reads TGTGCCAGCAGGGCCCTTACTAGCGGGAGGGCAGGGGAGACCCAGTACTTC. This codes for CASRALTSGRAGETQYF.

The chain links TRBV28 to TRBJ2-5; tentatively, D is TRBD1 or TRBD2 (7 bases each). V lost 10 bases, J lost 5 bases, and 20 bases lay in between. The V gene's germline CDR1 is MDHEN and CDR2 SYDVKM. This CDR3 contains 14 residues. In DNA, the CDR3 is TGTGCCACCTCGGAGGGGAGGGGGCGGGAGACCCAGTACTTC. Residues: CATSEGRGRETQYF. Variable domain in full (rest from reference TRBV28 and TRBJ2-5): DVKVTQSSRYLVKRTGEKVFLECVQDMDHENMFWYRQDPGLGLRLIYFSYDVKMKEKGDIPEGYSVSREKKERFSLILESASTNQTSMYLCATSEGRGRETQYFGPGTRLLVL.

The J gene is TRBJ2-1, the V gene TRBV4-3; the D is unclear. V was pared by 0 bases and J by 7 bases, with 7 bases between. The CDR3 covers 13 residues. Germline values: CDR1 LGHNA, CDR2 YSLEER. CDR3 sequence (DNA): TGCGCCAGCAGCCAAGACTCGAGGAATGAGCAGTTCTTC. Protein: CASSQDSRNEQFF.

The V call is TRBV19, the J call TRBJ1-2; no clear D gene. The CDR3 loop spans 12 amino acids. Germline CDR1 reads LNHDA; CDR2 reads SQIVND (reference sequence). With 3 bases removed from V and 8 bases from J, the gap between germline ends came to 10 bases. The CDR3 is CASSIGLGGYTF. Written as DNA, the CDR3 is TGTGCCAGTAGTATCGGCCTGGGGGGCTACACCTTC.